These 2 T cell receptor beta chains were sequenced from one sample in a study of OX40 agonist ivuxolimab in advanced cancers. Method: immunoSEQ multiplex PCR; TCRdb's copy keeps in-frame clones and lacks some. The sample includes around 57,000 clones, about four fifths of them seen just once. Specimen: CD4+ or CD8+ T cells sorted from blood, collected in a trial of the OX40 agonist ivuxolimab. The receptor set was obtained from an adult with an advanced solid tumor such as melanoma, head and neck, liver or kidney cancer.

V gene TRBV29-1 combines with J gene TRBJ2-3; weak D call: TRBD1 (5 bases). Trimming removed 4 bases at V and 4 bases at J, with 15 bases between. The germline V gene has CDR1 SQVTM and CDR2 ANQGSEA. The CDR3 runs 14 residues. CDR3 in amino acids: CSVGGPPGADTQYF. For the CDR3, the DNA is TGCAGCGTTGGGGGCCCTCCTGGGGCAGATACGCAGTATTTT.

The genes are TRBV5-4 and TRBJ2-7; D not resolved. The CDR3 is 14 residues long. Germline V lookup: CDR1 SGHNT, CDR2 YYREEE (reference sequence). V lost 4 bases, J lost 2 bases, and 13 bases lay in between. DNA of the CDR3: TGTGCCAGCAGCCATACTAACTCCCCCTACGAGCAGTACTTC. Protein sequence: CASSHTNSPYEQYF.